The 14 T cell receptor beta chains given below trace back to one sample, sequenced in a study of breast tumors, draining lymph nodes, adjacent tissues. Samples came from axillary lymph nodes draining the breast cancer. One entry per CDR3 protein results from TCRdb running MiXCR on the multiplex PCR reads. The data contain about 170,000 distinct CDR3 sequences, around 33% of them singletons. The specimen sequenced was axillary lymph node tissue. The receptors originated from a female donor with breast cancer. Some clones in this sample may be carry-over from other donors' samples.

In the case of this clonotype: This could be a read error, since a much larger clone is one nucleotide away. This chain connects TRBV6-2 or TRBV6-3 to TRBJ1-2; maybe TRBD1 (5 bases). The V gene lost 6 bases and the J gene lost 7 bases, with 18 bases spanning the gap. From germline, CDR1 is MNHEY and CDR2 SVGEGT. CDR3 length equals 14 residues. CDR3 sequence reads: CASRTFRDGSGYTF. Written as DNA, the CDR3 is TGTGCCAGCAGGACCTTCAGGGACGGGAGTGGCTACACCTTC.

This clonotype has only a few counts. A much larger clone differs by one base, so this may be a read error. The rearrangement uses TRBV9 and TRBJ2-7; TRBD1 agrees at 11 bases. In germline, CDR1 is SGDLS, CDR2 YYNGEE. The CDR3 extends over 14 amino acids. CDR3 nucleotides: TGTGCCAGCAGCCCCGGGGACAGGGGGGACGAGCAGTCCTTC. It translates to CASSPGDRGDEQSF.

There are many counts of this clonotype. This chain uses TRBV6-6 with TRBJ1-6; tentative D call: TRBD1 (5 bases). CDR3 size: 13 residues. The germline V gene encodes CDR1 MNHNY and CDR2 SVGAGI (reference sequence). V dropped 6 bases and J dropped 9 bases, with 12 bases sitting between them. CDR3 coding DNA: TGTGCCAGCAGCCGGGACGAGGGTTCACCCCTCCACTTT. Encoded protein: CASSRDEGSPLHF.

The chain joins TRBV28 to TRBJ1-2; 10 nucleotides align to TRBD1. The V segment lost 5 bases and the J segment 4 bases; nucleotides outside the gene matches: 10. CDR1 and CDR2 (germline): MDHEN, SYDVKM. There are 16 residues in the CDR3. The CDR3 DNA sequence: TGTGCCAGCAGTCCTCTGACAGGGGGCTATGGCTATGGCTACACCTTC. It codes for CASSPLTGGYGYGYTF.

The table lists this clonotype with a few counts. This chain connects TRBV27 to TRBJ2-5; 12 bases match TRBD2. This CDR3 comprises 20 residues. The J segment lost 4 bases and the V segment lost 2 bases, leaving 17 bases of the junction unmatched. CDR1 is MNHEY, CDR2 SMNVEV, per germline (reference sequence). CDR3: CASSLSRLAGGRGYRETQYF. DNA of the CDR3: TGTGCCAGCAGTTTAAGTAGGCTAGCGGGGGGGCGCGGCTATCGAGAGACCCAGTACTTC.

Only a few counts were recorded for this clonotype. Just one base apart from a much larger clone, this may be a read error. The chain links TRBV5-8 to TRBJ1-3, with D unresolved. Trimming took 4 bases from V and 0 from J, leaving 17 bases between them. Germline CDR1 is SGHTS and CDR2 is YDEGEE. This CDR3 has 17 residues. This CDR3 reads CASSLIGRDLSGNTIYF. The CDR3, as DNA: TGTGCCAGCAGCCTAATCGGCAGAGATCTCTCTGGAAACACCATATATTTT.

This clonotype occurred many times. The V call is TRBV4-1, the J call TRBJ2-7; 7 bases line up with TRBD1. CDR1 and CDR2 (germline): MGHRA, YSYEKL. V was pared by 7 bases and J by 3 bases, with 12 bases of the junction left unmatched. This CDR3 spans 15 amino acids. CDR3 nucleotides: TGCGCCAGCAACATCGCACAGGGGACGATCTACGAGCAGTACTTC. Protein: CASNIAQGTIYEQYF.

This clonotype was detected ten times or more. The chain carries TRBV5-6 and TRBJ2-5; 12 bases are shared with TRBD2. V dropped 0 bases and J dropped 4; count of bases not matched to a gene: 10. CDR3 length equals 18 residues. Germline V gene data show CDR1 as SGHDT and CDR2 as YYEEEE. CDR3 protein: CASSLGLAGGGWPETQYF. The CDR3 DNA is TGTGCCAGCAGCTTGGGTCTAGCGGGAGGGGGTTGGCCAGAGACCCAGTACTTC.

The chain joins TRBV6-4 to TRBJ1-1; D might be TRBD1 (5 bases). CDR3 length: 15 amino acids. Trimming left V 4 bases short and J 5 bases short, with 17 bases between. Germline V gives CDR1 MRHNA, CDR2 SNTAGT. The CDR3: CASSGPDRGGTEAFF. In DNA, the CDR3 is TGTGCCAGCAGTGGCCCCGACAGAGGAGGAACTGAAGCTTTCTTT.

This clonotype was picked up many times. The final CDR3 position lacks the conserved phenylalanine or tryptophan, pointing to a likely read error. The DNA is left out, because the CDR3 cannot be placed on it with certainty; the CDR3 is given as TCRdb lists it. The CDR3 spells CATSETGLAGVG. V is TRBV24-1 and J is TRBJ2-7; the table's D call, TRBD2, has no DNA check behind it. Germline V gene sequence: CDR1 KGHDR, CDR2 SFDVKD. The CDR3 contains 12 residues when both ends are counted.

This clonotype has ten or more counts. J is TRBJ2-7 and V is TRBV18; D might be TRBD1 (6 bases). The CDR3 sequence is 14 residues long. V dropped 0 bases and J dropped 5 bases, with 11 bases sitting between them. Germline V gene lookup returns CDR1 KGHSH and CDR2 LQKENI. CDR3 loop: CASSPPTTGNEQYF. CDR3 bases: TGTGCCAGCTCACCACCGACCACAGGGAACGAGCAGTACTTC.

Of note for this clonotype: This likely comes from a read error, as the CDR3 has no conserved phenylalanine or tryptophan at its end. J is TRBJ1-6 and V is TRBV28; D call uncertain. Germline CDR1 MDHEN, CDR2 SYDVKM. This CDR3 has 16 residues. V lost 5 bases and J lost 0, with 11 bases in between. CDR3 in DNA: TGTGCCAGCAGTCGGACGGGGAGCTCCTATAATTCACCCCTCCACCTT. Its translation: CASSRTGSSYNSPLHL.

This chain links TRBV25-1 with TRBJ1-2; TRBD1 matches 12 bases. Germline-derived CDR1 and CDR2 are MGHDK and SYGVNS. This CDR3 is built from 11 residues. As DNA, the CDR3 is TGTGCTTCCGGGACAGGGGGCGGCTACACCTTC. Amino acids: CASGTGGGYTF.

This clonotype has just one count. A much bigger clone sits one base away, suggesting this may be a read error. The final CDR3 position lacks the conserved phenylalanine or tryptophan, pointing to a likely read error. CDR3 loop: CASSLGLAGYTDTQYS. The DNA of the CDR3 is TGTGCCAGCAGTCTGGGACTAGCGGGGTACACAGATACGCAGTATTCT. The rearrangement links TRBV27 to TRBJ2-3; 13 nucleotides align to TRBD2. Germline CDR1 reads MNHEY; CDR2 reads SMNVEV (reference sequence). V trimming: 5 bases; J trimming: 2 bases; junction bases outside the gene matches: 4. CDR3 length: 16 amino acids.